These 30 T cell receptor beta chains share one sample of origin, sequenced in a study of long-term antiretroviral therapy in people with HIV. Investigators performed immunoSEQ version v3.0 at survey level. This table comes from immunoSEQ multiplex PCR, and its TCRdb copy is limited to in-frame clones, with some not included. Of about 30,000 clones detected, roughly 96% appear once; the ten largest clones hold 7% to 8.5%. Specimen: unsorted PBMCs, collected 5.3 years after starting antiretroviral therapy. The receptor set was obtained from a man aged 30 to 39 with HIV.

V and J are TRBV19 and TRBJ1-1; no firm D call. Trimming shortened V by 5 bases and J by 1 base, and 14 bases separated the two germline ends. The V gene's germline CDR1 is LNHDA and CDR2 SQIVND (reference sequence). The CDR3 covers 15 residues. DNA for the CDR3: TGTGCCAGTAGTCCGGACGGAGCGGGGAACACTGAAGCTTTCTTT. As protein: CASSPDGAGNTEAFF.

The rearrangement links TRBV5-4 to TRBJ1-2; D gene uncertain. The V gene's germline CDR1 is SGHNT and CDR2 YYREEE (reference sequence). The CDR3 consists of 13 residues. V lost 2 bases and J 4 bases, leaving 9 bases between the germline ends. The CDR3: CASSFETAYGYTF. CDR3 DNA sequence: TGTGCCAGCAGCTTCGAGACCGCCTATGGCTACACCTTC. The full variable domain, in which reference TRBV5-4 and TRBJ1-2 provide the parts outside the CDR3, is ETGVTQSPTHLIKTRGQQVTLRCSSQSGHNTVSWYQQALGQGPQFIFQYYREEENGRGNFPPRFSGLQFPNYSSELNVNALELDDSALYLCASSFETAYGYTFGSGTRLTVV.

The CDR3 spells CASSFGGANSYEQYF. As DNA, the CDR3 is TGTGCCAGCAGCTTCGGCGGGGCAAACTCCTACGAGCAGTACTTC. The J gene is TRBJ2-7, the V gene TRBV7-2; D is perhaps TRBD2 (6 bases). Germline CDR1 is SGHTA and CDR2 is FQGNSA. The CDR3 spans 15 residues. Deletions cut 3 bases from V and 0 bases from J, with 12 bases between.

Here the CDR3 reads CSVGVGQGGNEQFF. CDR3 nucleotides: TGCAGCGTTGGGGTCGGACAGGGGGGCAATGAGCAGTTCTTC. The gene calls are TRBV29-1 and TRBJ2-1; 10 bases map to TRBD1. The CDR3 sequence is 14 residues long. Germline loops: CDR1 SQVTM, CDR2 ANQGSEA. Losses at the gene ends were 4 bases for V and 6 bases for J; bases not matched to a gene: 6.

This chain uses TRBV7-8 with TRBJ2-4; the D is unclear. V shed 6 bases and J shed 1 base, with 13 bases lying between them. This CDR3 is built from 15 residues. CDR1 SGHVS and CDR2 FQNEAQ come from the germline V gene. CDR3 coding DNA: TGTGCCAGCAGTCAACGACCAGAGGCCAAAAACATTCAGTACTTC. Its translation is CASSQRPEAKNIQYF.

CDR3 coding DNA: TGCAGCAACGGGGAGGGCGGGGGCACTGAAGCTTTCTTT. Translation: CSNGEGGGTEAFF. The V gene is TRBV29-1, the J gene TRBJ1-1; D is perhaps TRBD1 (5 bases). The germline V gene encodes CDR1 SQVTM and CDR2 ANQGSEA. This CDR3 has 13 amino acids. Deletions cut 8 bases from V and 4 bases from J, with 17 bases between.

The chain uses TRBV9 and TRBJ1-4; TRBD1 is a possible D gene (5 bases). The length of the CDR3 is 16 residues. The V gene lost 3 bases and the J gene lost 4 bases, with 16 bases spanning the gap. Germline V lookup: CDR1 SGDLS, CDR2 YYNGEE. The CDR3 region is CASSAPLEGFNEKLFF. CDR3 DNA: TGTGCCAGCAGCGCCCCCCTGGAGGGGTTTAATGAAAAACTGTTTTTT.

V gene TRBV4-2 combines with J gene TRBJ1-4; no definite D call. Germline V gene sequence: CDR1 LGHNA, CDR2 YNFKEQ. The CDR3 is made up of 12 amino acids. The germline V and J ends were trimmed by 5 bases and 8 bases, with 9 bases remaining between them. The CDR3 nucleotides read TGTGCCAGCAGCTCGGTTGGGGAAAAACTGTTTTTT. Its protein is CASSSVGEKLFF.

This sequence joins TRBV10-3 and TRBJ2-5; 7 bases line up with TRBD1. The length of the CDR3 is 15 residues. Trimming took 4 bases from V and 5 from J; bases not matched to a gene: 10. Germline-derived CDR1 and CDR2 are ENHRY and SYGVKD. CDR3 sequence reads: CAISGSSGGRETQYF. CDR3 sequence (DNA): TGTGCCATCAGTGGCTCGTCAGGGGGACGGGAGACCCAGTACTTC.

The CDR3 here is CASSTPSRPYEQYF. CDR3 nucleotides: TGTGCCAGCAGCACCCCTAGCCGACCCTACGAGCAGTACTTC. The chain couples TRBV7-9 to TRBJ2-7; the D gene is possibly TRBD2 (5 bases). There are 14 residues in the CDR3. Trimming shortened V by 5 bases and J by 2 bases, and 13 bases separated the two germline ends. Germline V lookup: CDR1 SEHNR, CDR2 FQNEAQ (reference sequence). Combining the CDR3 with reference TRBV7-9 and TRBJ2-7 gives the whole variable domain DTGVSQNPRHKITKRGQNVTFRCDPISEHNRLYWYRQTLGQGPEFLTYFQNEAQLEKSRLLSDRFSAERPKGSFSTLEIQRTEQGDSAMYLCASSTPSRPYEQYFGPGTRLTVT.

The CDR3 DNA sequence: TGTGCCAGCAGCTTGGGAAGCCAAGAGACCCAGTACTTC. Protein: CASSLGSQETQYF. J is TRBJ2-5 and V is TRBV5-5; D remains ambiguous. V dropped 0 bases and J dropped 1 base, with 4 bases sitting between them. From germline, CDR1 is SGHKS and CDR2 YYEKEE (reference sequence). The CDR3 is made up of 13 amino acids.

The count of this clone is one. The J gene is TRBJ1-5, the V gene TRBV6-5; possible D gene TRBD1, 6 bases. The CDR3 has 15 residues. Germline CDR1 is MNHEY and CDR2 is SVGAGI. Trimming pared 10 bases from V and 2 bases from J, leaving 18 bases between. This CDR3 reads CATTINRAGNQPQHF. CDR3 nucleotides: TGTGCCACTACAATCAACAGGGCTGGCAATCAGCCCCAGCATTTT.

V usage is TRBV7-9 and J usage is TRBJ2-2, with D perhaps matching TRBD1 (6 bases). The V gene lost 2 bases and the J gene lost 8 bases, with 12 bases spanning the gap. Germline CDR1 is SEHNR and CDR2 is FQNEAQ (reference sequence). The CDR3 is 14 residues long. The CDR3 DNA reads TGTGCCAGCAGCTTACCCACAGGGAAAGGGGAGCTGTTTTTT. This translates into CASSLPTGKGELFF.

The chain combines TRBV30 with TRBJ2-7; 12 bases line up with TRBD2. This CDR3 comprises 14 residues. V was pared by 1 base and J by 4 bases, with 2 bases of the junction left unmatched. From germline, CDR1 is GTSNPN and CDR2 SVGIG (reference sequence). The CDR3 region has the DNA TGTGCCTGGAGTGGAGGACTAGCGGGATACGAGCAGTACTTC. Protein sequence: CAWSGGLAGYEQYF.

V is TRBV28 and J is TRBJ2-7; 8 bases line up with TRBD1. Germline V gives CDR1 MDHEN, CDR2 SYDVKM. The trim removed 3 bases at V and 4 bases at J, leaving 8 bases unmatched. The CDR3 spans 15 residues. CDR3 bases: TGTGCCAGCAGTTTCCCTGACAGGGGCCATTACGAGCAGTACTTC. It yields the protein CASSFPDRGHYEQYF.

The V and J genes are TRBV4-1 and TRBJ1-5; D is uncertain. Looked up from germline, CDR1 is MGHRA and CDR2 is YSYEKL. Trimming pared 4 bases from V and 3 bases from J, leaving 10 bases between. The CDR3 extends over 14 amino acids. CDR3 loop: CASSPASPNQPQHF. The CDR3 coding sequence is TGCGCCAGCAGCCCCGCTAGCCCCAATCAGCCCCAGCATTTT.

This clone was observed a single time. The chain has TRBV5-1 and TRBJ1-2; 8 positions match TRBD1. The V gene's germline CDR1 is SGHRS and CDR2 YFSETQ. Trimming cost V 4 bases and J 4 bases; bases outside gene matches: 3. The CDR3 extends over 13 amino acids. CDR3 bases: TGCGCCAGCAGCCCACAGGGGGGCTATGGCTACACCTTC. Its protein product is CASSPQGGYGYTF.

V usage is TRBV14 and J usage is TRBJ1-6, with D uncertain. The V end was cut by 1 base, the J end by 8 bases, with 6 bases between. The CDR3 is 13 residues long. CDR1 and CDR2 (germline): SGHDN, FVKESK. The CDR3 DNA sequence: TGTGCCAGCAGCCAAGTTCCAGATTCACCCCTCCACTTT. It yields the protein CASSQVPDSPLHF.

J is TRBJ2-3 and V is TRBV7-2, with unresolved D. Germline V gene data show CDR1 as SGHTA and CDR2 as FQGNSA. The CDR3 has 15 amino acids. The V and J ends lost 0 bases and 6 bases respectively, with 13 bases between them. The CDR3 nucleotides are TGTGCCAGCAGCTTAGCGCCAGGATTATTGGATACGCAGTATTTT. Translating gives CASSLAPGLLDTQYF.

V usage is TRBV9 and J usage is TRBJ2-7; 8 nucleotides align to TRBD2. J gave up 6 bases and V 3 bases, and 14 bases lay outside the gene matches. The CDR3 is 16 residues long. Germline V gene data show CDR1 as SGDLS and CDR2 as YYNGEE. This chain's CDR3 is CASSAWGRAGGSEQYF. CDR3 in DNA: TGTGCCAGCAGCGCGTGGGGTAGGGCGGGAGGAAGCGAGCAGTACTTC. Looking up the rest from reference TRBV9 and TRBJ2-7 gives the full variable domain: DSGVTQTPKHLITATGQRVTLRCSPRSGDLSVYWYQQSLDQGLQFLIQYYNGEERAKGNILERFSAQQFPDLHSELNLSSLELGDSALYFCASSAWGRAGGSEQYFGPGTRLTVT.

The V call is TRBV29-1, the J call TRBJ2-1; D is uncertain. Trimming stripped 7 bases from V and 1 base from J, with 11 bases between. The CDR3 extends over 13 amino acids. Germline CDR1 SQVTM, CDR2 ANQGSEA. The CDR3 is CSARLVSYNEQFF. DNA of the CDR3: TGCAGCGCTAGACTCGTATCCTACAATGAGCAGTTCTTC.

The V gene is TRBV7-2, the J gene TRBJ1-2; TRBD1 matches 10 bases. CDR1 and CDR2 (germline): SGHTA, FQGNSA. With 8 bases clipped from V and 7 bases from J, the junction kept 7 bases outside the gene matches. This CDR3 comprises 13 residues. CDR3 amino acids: CASAGTGAFGYTF. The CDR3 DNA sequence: TGTGCCAGCGCCGGGACAGGGGCTTTTGGCTACACCTTC.

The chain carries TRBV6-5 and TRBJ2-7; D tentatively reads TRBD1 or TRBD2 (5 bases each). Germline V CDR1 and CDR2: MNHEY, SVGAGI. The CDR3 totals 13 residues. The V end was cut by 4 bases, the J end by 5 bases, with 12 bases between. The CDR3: CASSLGRPNEQYF. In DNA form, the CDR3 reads TGTGCCAGCAGTTTGGGACGCCCAAACGAGCAGTACTTC.

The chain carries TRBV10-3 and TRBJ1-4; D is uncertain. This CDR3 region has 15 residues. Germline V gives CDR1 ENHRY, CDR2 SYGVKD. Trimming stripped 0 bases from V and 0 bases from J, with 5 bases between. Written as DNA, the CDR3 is TGTGCCATCAGTGAGTCCCAAGCAACTAATGAAAAACTGTTTTTT. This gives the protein CAISESQATNEKLFF.

CDR3 in amino acids: CASSESHVQAGIFSGYTF. CDR3 coding DNA: TGTGCCAGCAGTGAATCACACGTTCAGGCGGGGATATTTTCTGGCTACACCTTC. The chain is built from TRBV6-4 and TRBJ1-2, with D unclear. V dropped 3 bases and J dropped 7 bases, with 27 bases sitting between them. The CDR3 is made up of 18 amino acids. CDR1 is MRHNA and CDR2 is SNTAGT in the germline V gene.

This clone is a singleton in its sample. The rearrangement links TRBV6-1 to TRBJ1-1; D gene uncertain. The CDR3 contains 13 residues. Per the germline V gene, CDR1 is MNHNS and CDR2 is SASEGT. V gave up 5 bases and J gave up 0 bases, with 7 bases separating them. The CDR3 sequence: CASSSGLNTEAFF. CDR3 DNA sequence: TGTGCCAGCAGTTCAGGTCTGAACACTGAAGCTTTCTTT.

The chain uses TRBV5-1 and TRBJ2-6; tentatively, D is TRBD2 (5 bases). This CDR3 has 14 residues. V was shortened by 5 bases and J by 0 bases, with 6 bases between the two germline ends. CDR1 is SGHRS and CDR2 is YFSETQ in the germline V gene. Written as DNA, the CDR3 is TGCGCCAGCAGGGGAGTCTCTGGGGCCAACGTCCTGACTTTC. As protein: CASRGVSGANVLTF.

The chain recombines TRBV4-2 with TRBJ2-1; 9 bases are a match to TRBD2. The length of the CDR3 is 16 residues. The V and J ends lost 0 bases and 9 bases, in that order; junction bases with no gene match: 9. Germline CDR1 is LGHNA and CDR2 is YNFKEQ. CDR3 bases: TGTGCCAGCAGCCAAGATCTAGGTAGCGGGAGCGGTGAGCAGTTCTTC. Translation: CASSQDLGSGSGEQFF.

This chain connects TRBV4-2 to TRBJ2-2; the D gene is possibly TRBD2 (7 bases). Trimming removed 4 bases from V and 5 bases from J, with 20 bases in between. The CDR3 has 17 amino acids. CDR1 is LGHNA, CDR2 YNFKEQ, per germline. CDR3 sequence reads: CASSRTVGGTTTGELFF. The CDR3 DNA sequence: TGTGCCAGCAGCCGGACAGTAGGCGGGACTACTACCGGGGAGCTGTTTTTT.

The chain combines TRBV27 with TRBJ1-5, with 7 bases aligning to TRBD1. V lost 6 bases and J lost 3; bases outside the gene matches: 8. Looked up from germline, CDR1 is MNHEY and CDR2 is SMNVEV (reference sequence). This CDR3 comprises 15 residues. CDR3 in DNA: TGTGCCAGCAGGACAATTGACAGGGACAATCAGCCCCAGCATTTT. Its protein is CASRTIDRDNQPQHF.